The 12 T cell receptor beta chains below all came from one sample that was sequenced in a study of control samples from healthy donors and cancer patients. Profiled with immunoSEQ multiplex PCR; TCRdb holds only in-frame clones, not every one. Of 150,000 to 200,000 clones in the sample, almost 90% were seen once. Material: blood. All receptors derive from a woman in her forties or fifties in good health.

The chain combines TRBV7-9 with TRBJ2-5, with unresolved D. Looked up from germline, CDR1 is SEHNR and CDR2 is FQNEAQ (reference sequence). The CDR3 totals 13 residues. The germline V and J ends were trimmed by 3 bases and 5 bases, with 10 bases remaining between them. Written as DNA, the CDR3 is TGTGCCAGCAGCTTGATGGGTCCGGAGACCCAGTACTTC. This encodes CASSLMGPETQYF.

The chain links TRBV6-2 or TRBV6-3 to TRBJ1-5; D call uncertain. The V gene's germline CDR1 is MNHEY and CDR2 SVGEGT. The CDR3 totals 13 residues. Trimming took 3 bases from V and 7 from J, leaving 10 bases between them. Here the CDR3 DNA reads TGTGCCAGCAGTTATTCAACGGGGCAGCCCCAGCATTTT. Translation: CASSYSTGQPQHF.

The V and J genes are TRBV9 and TRBJ2-1; 9 nucleotides match TRBD1. Germline CDR1 is SGDLS and CDR2 is YYNGEE. The CDR3 runs 16 residues. V trimming: 4 bases; J trimming: 7 bases; junction bases outside the gene matches: 12. The DNA of the CDR3 is TGTGCCAGCAGCCCTCGTGCCGGGACAGGGTTAAATGAGCAGTTCTTC. Protein sequence: CASSPRAGTGLNEQFF.

The V gene is TRBV19, the J gene TRBJ2-7; 7 bases match TRBD2. J was trimmed by 2 bases and V by 8 bases; bases with no gene match: 9. This CDR3 region has 14 residues. Per germline, CDR1 LNHDA and CDR2 SQIVND (reference sequence). Written as DNA, the CDR3 is TGTGCCAGTTCTACCGGGACTAACACCTACGAGCAGTACTTC. Translating gives CASSTGTNTYEQYF.

This clone was picked up many times. CDR3 in DNA: TGTGCCAGCAGCCCGACAGGGGAGGCCTATGGCTACACCTTC. This gives the protein CASSPTGEAYGYTF. The chain recombines TRBV7-3 with TRBJ1-2, with 8 bases lining up with TRBD1. The CDR3 sequence is 14 residues long. V trimming: 5 bases; J trimming: 4 bases; junction bases outside the gene matches: 6. Germline CDR1 and CDR2: SGHTA and FQGTGA.

The CDR3: CASSLEAGRYNSPLHF. CDR3 DNA: TGTGCCAGCAGCTTAGAAGCAGGGAGATATAATTCACCCCTCCACTTT. The V and J genes are TRBV11-3 and TRBJ1-6; D possibly corresponds to TRBD1 (5 bases). The CDR3 totals 16 residues. The V gene's germline CDR1 is SGHNT and CDR2 YENEEA. V was trimmed by 0 bases and J by 4 bases, leaving 10 bases between them.

This clone has just a few counts. The V call is TRBV19, the J call TRBJ1-4; weak D call: TRBD1 (6 bases). The CDR3 is made up of 13 amino acids. The germline V gene has CDR1 LNHDA and CDR2 SQIVND (reference sequence). With 4 bases removed from V and 6 bases from J, the gap between germline ends came to 9 bases. The CDR3, as DNA: TGTGCCAGTAGTAAGGGGGACGATGAAAAACTGTTTTTT. This encodes CASSKGDDEKLFF. Based on the CDR3 plus reference TRBV19 and TRBJ1-4, the full variable domain is DGGITQSPKYLFRKEGQNVTLSCEQNLNHDAMYWYRQDPGQGLRLIYYSQIVNDFQKGDIAEGYSVSREKKESFPLTVTSAQKNPTAFYLCASSKGDDEKLFFGSGTQLSVL.

The rearrangement links TRBV4-1 to TRBJ1-2, with D unclear. Germline V gene data show CDR1 as MGHRA and CDR2 as YSYEKL. This CDR3 contains 14 residues. V gave up 0 bases and J gave up 6 bases, with 11 bases separating them. The CDR3 reads CASSQDRAGHGYTF. The CDR3 DNA sequence: TGCGCCAGCAGCCAAGATAGGGCGGGCCATGGCTACACCTTC.

The chain links TRBV3-1 (or the pseudogene TRBV3-2) to TRBJ1-6; TRBD1 agrees at 9 bases. The CDR3 is made up of 14 amino acids. The germline V gene encodes CDR1 LGHDT and CDR2 YNNKEL (reference sequence). With 4 bases clipped from V and 8 bases from J, the junction kept 3 bases outside the gene matches. The CDR3 sequence is CASSPQGAYSPLHF. The DNA of the CDR3 is TGTGCCAGCAGCCCACAGGGGGCTTATTCACCCCTCCACTTT.

J is TRBJ1-4 and V is TRBV19; TRBD1 agrees at 9 bases. The V gene's germline CDR1 is LNHDA and CDR2 SQIVND (reference sequence). CDR3 length: 13 residues. J gave up 8 bases and V 7 bases, and 5 bases lay outside the gene matches. The chain's CDR3 is CASTAQGAEKLFF. CDR3 sequence (DNA): TGTGCCAGTACCGCACAGGGGGCAGAAAAACTGTTTTTT.

This clone has only a few counts. The chain uses TRBV7-9 and TRBJ2-1; 7 bases are shared with TRBD1. After removal of 5 bases from V and 12 bases from J, the junction contained 28 bases not matched to a gene. Germline V lookup: CDR1 SEHNR, CDR2 FQNEAQ (reference sequence). CDR3 size: 19 residues. The CDR3 here is CASSPSALIYRDSRMWQFF. The DNA for the CDR3 is TGTGCCAGCAGCCCATCGGCCCTAATATACCGGGACAGTAGGATGTGGCAGTTCTTC.

The rearrangement links TRBV7-6 to TRBJ2-3; D uncertain. Trimming shortened V by 4 bases and J by 3 bases, and 8 bases separated the two germline ends. The CDR3 has 13 residues. The germline V gene has CDR1 SGHVS and CDR2 FNYEAQ. This chain's CDR3 is CASSSRLTDTQYF. In DNA, the CDR3 is TGTGCCAGCAGCTCACGACTTACAGATACGCAGTATTTT.